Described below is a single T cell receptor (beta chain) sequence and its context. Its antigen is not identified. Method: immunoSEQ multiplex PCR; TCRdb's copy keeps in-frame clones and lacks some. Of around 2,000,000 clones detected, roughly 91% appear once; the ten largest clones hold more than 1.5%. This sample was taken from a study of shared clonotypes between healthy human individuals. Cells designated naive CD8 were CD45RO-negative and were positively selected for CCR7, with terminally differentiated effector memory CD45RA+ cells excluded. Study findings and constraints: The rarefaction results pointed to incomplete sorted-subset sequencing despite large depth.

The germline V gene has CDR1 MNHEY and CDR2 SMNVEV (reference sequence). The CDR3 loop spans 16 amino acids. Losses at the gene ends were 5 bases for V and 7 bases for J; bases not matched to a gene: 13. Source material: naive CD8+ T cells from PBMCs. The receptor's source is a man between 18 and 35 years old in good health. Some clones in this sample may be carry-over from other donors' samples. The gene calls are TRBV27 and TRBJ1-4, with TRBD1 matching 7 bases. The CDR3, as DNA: TGTGCCAGCAGTGAAAGACAGGGCAAGGTTGGTGAAAAACTGTTTTTT. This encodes CASSERQGKVGEKLFF.